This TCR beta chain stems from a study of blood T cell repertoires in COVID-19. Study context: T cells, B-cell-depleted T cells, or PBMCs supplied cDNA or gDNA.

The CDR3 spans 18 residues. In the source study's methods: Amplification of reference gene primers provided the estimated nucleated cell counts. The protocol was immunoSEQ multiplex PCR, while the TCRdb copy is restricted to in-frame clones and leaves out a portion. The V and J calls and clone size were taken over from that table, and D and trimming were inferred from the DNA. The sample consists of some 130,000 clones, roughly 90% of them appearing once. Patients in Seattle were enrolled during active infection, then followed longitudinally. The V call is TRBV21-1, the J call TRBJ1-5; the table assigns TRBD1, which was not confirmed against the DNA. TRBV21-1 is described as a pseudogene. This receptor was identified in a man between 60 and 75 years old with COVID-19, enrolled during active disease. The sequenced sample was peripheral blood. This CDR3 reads CASSTHLGQGEINQPQHF. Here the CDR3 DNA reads TGTGCCAGCAGCACCCACCTCGGACAGGGGGAGATCAATCAGCCCCAGCATTTT.